These T cell receptor beta chains were read from a single sample in a study of cytomegalovirus exposure and HLA in healthy donors. The repertoire was sequenced with immunoSEQ multiplex PCR; TCRdb's copy has only in-frame clones and lacks some. The sample contains 150,000 to 200,000 clones, around 80% of which appear only once. Sequencing used PBMCs. Every receptor here comes from a woman in her thirties in good health and CMV-seropositive. CDR3s include the opening cysteine and the closing phenylalanine or tryptophan. A D gene is named only where the DNA matches it firmly. Rows give clone size only sometimes, using once, few, many, or a class for an expanded clone.

d_gene	abundance	v_gene	j_gene	CDR3aa	CDR3nt
TRBD1	few	TRBV11-2	TRBJ2-7	CASSFRDRDDEQYF	TGTGCCAGCAGTTTCCGGGACAGGGACGACGAGCAGTACTTC
NA	NA	TRBV9	TRBJ2-1	CASSVGKGLRQFF	TGTGCCAGCAGCGTAGGAAAGGGGTTGCGGCAGTTCTTC
TRBD2	NA	TRBV9	TRBJ2-4	CASSVGGGQAKNIQYF	TGTGCCAGCAGCGTCGGGGGGGGTCAAGCCAAAAACATTCAGTACTTC
TRBD2	NA	TRBV7-9	TRBJ2-7	CASSLEISGGYEQYF	TGTGCCAGCAGCTTAGAAATTAGCGGGGGGTACGAGCAGTACTTC
NA	NA	TRBV7-2	TRBJ2-3	CASAPLGTTDTQYF	TGTGCCAGCGCCCCTCTAGGGACTACAGATACGCAGTATTTT
TRBD2	NA	TRBV10-1	TRBJ2-1	CASRVAGVFSYPPGVFSYNEQFF	TGCGCCAGCAGGGTAGCGGGGGTCTTCTCCTACCCGCCGGGGGTCTTCTCCTACAATGAGCAGTTCTTC
NA	few	TRBV19	TRBJ2-5	CASSEVGGQETQYF	TGTGCCAGTAGTGAAGTCGGGGGGCAGGAGACCCAGTACTTC
NA	NA	TRBV7-2	TRBJ1-4	CASSRAGPTNEKLFF	TGTGCCAGCTCCAGGGCAGGGCCCACTAATGAAAAACTGTTTTTT
NA	NA	TRBV21-1	TRBJ1-3	CASSNGDREEPCPSGNTIYF	TGTGCCAGCAGCAATGGGGACAGGGAGGAACCGTGCCCCTCTGGAAACACCATATATTTT
TRBD1	NA	TRBV18	TRBJ2-2	CASSADRGAGELFF	TGTGCCAGCTCAGCGGACAGGGGGGCCGGGGAGCTGTTTTTT
TRBD1	NA	TRBV20-1	TRBJ1-3	CSDGDHRDRNF	TGCAGTGATGGGGATCACCGGGACAGGAATTTT
NA	NA	TRBV5-1	TRBJ1-2	CASSAGRGQIYGYTF	TGCGCCAGCAGCGCCGGACGCGGACAGATCTATGGCTACACCTTC
NA	NA	TRBV4-3	TRBJ1-5	CASSQGVRGARNQPQHF	TGCGCCAGCAGCCAAGGGGTGCGGGGGGCAAGAAATCAGCCCCAGCATTTT
NA	NA	TRBV7-2	TRBJ2-7	CASSLIGSTYEQYF	TGTGCCAGCAGCTTAATCGGTTCGACCTACGAGCAGTACTTC
NA	NA	TRBV6-6	TRBJ2-3	CASSYPEGVPTDTQYF	TGTGCCAGCAGTTACCCTGAGGGGGTCCCCACAGATACGCAGTATTTT
NA	NA	TRBV5-1	TRBJ2-7	CASSHAGERTEQYF	TGCGCCAGCAGCCACGCCGGGGAGAGGACCGAGCAGTACTTC
TRBD1	NA	TRBV7-9	TRBJ1-6	CASRPGTDNSPLHF	TGTGCCAGCAGACCCGGGACAGATAATTCACCCCTCCACTTT
TRBD1	few	TRBV10-3	TRBJ1-4	CAISSGTGPEKLFF	TGTGCCATCAGCAGCGGGACAGGGCCTGAAAAACTGTTTTTT
NA	NA	TRBV19	TRBJ1-3	CATSPGYNENTIYF	TGTGCCACAAGTCCCGGGTACAATGAGAACACCATATATTTT
NA	few	TRBV7-7	TRBJ2-5	CASSFGLRETQYF	TGTGCCAGCAGCTTTGGTCTCCGGGAGACCCAGTACTTC
NA	NA	TRBV7-2	TRBJ2-3	CASSLGGRPPTQYF	TGTGCCAGCAGCTTGGGGGGGCGTCCTCCGACGCAGTATTTT
NA	NA	TRBV6-6	TRBJ2-5	CASLREAQETQYF	TGTGCCAGTTTAAGGGAGGCCCAAGAGACCCAGTACTTC
TRBD2	NA	TRBV7-6	TRBJ2-1	CASSPGLAEQFF	TGTGCCAGCAGCCCCGGACTAGCGGAGCAGTTCTTC
NA	once	TRBV5-4	TRBJ2-2	CASSPMGRYTGELFF	TGTGCCAGCAGCCCCATGGGGCGGTACACCGGGGAGCTGTTTTTT
TRBD1	NA	TRBV9	TRBJ2-7	CASSSGGTGAYEQYF	TGTGCCAGCAGCTCAGGAGGGACAGGGGCCTACGAGCAGTACTTC
NA	NA	TRBV4-3	TRBJ2-7	CASSQDPAEGPYEQYF	TGCGCCAGCAGCCAAGATCCGGCCGAGGGCCCCTACGAGCAGTACTTC
NA	NA	TRBV6-5	TRBJ2-5	CASSYSGEAETQYF	TGTGCCAGCAGTTACTCAGGGGAGGCAGAGACCCAGTACTTC
NA	NA	TRBV27	TRBJ2-5	CASSLSPGQTQYF	TGTGCCAGCAGTTTATCGCCGGGTCAGACCCAGTACTTC
TRBD1	NA	TRBV18	TRBJ1-2	CASSRDRAYGYTF	TGTGCCAGCTCACGGGACAGAGCCTATGGCTACACCTTC
NA	few	TRBV6-5	TRBJ2-2	CASSYGGGVNTGELFF	TGTGCCAGCAGTTACGGGGGAGGAGTGAATACCGGGGAGCTGTTTTTT
NA	NA	TRBV20-1	TRBJ2-2	CSVDTGELFF	TGCAGTGTCGACACCGGGGAGCTGTTTTTT
TRBD1	NA	TRBV18	TRBJ1-4	CASSPPGQGNEKLFF	TGTGCCAGCTCACCGCCGGGACAGGGTAATGAAAAACTGTTTTTT
NA	NA	TRBV4-2	TRBJ1-2	CASSRGDGDNYGYTF	TGTGCCAGCAGCCGGGGGGATGGGGATAACTATGGCTACACCTTC
TRBD2	NA	TRBV4-2	TRBJ2-1	CASSLETSGHYNEQFF	TGTGCCAGCAGCCTTGAGACTAGCGGACATTACAATGAGCAGTTCTTC
NA	NA	TRBV19	TRBJ2-2	CASKTRGGELFF	TGTGCCAGTAAAACCCGAGGCGGGGAGCTGTTTTTT
TRBD1	NA	TRBV9	TRBJ1-1	CASSVGGTGAKNTEAFF	TGTGCCAGCAGCGTAGGAGGGACAGGGGCGAAGAACACTGAAGCTTTCTTT
NA	NA	TRBV27	TRBJ1-1	CASSRGTEAFF	TGTGCCAGCTCAAGGGGTACTGAAGCTTTCTTT
TRBD1	NA	TRBV5-1	TRBJ1-6	CASSPGQGDSPLHF	TGCGCCAGCAGCCCGGGACAGGGGGATTCACCCCTCCACTTT
TRBD1	NA	TRBV28	TRBJ1-5	CASRGQGVSNQPQHF	TGTGCCAGCCGGGGACAGGGGGTTAGCAATCAGCCCCAGCATTTT
TRBD2	NA	TRBV19	TRBJ2-7	CASSSGGIGNKQYF	TGTGCCAGTAGTAGCGGGGGAATTGGCAACAAGCAGTACTTC
NA	NA	TRBV27	TRBJ1-5	CASSLSQQGFNQPQHF	TGTGCCAGCAGTTTATCGCAACAGGGTTTCAATCAGCCCCAGCATTTT
TRBD2	few	TRBV11-3	TRBJ2-6	CASRAGRERQANVLTF	TGTGCCAGCAGGGCCGGGAGGGAACGACAAGCCAACGTCCTGACTTTC
TRBD2	NA	TRBV7-2	TRBJ2-1	CASSWAREAGDHYNEQFF	TGTGCCAGCAGCTGGGCCCGGGAGGCGGGGGACCACTACAATGAGCAGTTCTTC
NA	NA	TRBV30	TRBJ1-2	CACKANRAPRRYGYTF	TGTGCCTGTAAAGCCAACCGGGCCCCACGGAGGTATGGCTACACCTTC
NA	NA	TRBV6-5	TRBJ2-2	CASSYSFESGELFF	TGTGCCAGCAGTTACTCATTTGAGTCCGGGGAGCTGTTTTTT
TRBD1	NA	TRBV5-4	TRBJ2-7	CASSPGQGAWQYF	TGTGCCAGCAGCCCGGGACAGGGGGCGTGGCAGTACTTC
NA	NA	TRBV7-9	TRBJ2-2	CASTPSGGEGGELFF	TGTGCCAGCACCCCATCGGGGGGCGAGGGCGGGGAGCTGTTTTTT
TRBD1	NA	TRBV18	TRBJ2-5	CASSRTGQETQYF	TGTGCCAGCTCACGGACAGGACAAGAGACCCAGTACTTC
NA	NA	TRBV4-1	TRBJ1-2	CASSQGTATNYGYTF	TGCGCCAGCAGCCAAGGGACAGCCACTAACTATGGCTACACCTTC